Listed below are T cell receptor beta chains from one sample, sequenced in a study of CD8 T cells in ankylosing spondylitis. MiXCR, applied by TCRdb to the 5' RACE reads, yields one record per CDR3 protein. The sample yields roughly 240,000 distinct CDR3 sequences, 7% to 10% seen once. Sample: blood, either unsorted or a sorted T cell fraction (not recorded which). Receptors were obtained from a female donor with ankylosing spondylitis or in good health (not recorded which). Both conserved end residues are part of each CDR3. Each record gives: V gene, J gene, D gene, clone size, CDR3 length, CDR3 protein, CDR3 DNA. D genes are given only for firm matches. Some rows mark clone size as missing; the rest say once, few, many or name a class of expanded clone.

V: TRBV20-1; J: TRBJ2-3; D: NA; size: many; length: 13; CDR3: CSARGTRTDTQYF; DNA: TGCAGTGCTAGGGGGACGAGAACAGATACGCAGTATTTT
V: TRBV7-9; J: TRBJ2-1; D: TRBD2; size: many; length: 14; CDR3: CASRSGGGSNEQFF; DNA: TGTGCCAGCAGGTCGGGTGGCGGGAGCAATGAGCAGTTCTTC
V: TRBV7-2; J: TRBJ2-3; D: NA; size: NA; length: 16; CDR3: CASSRQFSGSTDTQYF; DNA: TGTGCCAGCAGCCGACAATTTAGCGGATCCACAGATACGCAGTATTTT
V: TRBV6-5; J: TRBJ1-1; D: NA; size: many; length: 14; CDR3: CASSYSRRNTEAFF; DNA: TGTGCCAGCAGTTACTCGAGACGGAACACTGAAGCTTTCTTT
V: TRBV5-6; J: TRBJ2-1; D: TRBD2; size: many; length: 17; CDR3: CASRRRNGRAAYNEQFF; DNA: TGTGCCAGCAGGCGGAGGAACGGGAGGGCCGCCTACAATGAGCAGTTCTTC
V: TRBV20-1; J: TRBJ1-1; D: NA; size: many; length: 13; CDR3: CSANPPGNTEAFF; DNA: TGCAGTGCTAACCCACCGGGAAACACTGAAGCTTTCTTT
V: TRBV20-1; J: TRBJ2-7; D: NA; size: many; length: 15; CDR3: CSANPHNGSSYEQYF; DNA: TGCAGTGCTAATCCGCATAACGGGAGCTCCTACGAGCAGTACTTC
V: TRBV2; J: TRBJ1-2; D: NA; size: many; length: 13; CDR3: CASSQQGPYGYTF; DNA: TGTGCCAGCAGCCAACAGGGCCCCTATGGCTACACCTTC
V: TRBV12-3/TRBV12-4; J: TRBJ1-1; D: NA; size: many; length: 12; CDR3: CASTLVNTEAFF; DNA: TGTGCCAGCACCCTGGTGAACACTGAAGCTTTCTTT
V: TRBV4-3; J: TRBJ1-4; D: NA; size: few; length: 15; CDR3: CASSRLQETNENLFF; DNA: TGCGCCAGCAGCCGACTACAGGAGACTAATGAAAACCTGTTTTTT
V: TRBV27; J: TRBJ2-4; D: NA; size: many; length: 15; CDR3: CASSLSSLAKNIQYF; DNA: TGTGCCAGCAGTTTGAGCTCCTTAGCCAAAAACATTCAGTACTTC
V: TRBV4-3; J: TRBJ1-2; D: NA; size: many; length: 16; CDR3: CASSQDFAGVVYGYTF; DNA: TGCGCCAGCAGCCAAGATTTCGCAGGGGTCGTCTATGGCTACACCTTC
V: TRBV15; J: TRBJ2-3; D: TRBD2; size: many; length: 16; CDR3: CATSRDLAGVTDTQYF; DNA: TGTGCCACCAGCAGAGATCTAGCGGGAGTCACAGATACGCAGTATTTT
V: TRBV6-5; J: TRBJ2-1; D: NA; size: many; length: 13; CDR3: CASSYVERDEQFF; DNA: TGTGCCAGCAGTTACGTGGAGAGGGATGAGCAGTTCTTC
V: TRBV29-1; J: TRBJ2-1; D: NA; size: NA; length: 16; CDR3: CSVEVGGPSSYNEQFF; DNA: TGCAGCGTTGAAGTAGGTGGCCCAAGCTCCTACAATGAGCAGTTCTTC
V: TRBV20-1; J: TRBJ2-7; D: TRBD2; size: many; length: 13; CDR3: CSASGTSDDEQYF; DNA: TGCAGTGCTTCCGGGACTAGCGACGACGAGCAGTACTTC
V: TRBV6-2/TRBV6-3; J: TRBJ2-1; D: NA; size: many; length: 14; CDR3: CASSYSAGPNEQFF; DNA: TGTGCCAGCAGTTATTCGGCGGGCCCTAATGAGCAGTTCTTC
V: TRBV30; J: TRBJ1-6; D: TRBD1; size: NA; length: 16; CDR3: CAWSGPSGTGDSPLHF; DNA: TGTGCCTGGAGTGGCCCCTCAGGGACAGGGGATTCACCCCTCCACTTT
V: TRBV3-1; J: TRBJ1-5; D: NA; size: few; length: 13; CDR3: CASSQVGHQPQHF; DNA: TGTGCCAGCAGCCAAGTAGGGCATCAGCCCCAGCATTTT
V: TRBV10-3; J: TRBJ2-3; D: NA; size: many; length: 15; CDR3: CAISDGRTSTDTQYF; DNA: TGTGCCATCAGTGACGGCAGAACAAGCACAGATACGCAGTATTTT
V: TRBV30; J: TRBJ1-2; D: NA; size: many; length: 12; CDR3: CASRVGVDGYTF; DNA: TGTGCCTCCCGTGTGGGAGTCGATGGCTACACCTTC
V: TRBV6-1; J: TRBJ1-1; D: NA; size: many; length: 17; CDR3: CASSRGNQGRGATEAFF; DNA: TGTGCCAGCAGCAGAGGGAATCAGGGAAGGGGGGCCACTGAAGCTTTCTTT
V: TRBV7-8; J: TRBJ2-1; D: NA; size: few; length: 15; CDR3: CANSSLRTSYNEQFF; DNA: TGTGCCAACAGCTCCCTTAGGACTTCCTACAATGAGCAGTTCTTC
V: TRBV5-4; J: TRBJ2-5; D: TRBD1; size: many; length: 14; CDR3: CASSPTGGDETQYF; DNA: TGTGCCAGCAGCCCGACAGGGGGCGATGAGACCCAGTACTTC
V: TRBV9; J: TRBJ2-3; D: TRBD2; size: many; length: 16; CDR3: CASSGSASGATDTQYF; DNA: TGTGCCAGCAGCGGATCCGCTAGCGGGGCAACAGATACGCAGTATTTT
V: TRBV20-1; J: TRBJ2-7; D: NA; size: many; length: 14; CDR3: CSARDLGLGYEQYF; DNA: TGCAGTGCTAGAGATCTGGGACTTGGCTACGAGCAGTACTTC
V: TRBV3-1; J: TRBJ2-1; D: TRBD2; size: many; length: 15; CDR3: CASSQDPGTSNEQFF; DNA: TGTGCCAGCAGCCAAGATCCAGGGACTAGTAATGAGCAGTTCTTC
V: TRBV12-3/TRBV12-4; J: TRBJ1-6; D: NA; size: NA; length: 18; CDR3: CTSSLLGDQGSYNSPLHF; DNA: TGTACCAGCAGTTTATTAGGGGACCAGGGGTCCTATAATTCACCCCTCCACTTT
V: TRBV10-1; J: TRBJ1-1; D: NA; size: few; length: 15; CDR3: CASSPRRQGRTEAFF; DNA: TGCGCCAGCAGCCCTCGAAGGCAGGGTCGTACTGAAGCTTTCTTT
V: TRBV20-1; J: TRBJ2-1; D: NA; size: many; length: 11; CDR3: CSATPSVGQFF; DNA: TGCAGTGCTACACCCTCGGTGGGGCAGTTCTTC
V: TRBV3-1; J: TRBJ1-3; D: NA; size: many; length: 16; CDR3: CASSQGYRTSGNTIYF; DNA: TGTGCCAGCAGCCAAGGATACAGAACCTCTGGAAACACCATATATTTT
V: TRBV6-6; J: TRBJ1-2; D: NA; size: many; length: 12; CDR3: CASSYGDHGYTF; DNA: TGTGCCAGCAGTTACGGGGACCATGGCTACACCTTC
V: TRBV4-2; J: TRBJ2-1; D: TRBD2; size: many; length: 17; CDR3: CASSQVGNTGRENEQFF; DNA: TGTGCCAGCAGCCAAGTTGGGAACACGGGGAGGGAGAATGAGCAGTTCTTC
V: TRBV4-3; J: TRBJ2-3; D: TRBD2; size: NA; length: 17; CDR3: CASSQGIGTSGRDTQYF; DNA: TGCGCCAGCAGCCAAGGGATCGGGACTAGCGGGAGGGATACGCAGTATTTT
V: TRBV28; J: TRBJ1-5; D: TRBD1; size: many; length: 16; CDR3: CASGTVDRGGNQPQHF; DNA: TGTGCCAGCGGAACTGTGGACAGGGGGGGTAATCAGCCCCAGCATTTT
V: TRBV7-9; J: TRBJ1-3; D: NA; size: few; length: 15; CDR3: CASSLGRHSGNTIYF; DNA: TGTGCCAGCAGCTTGGGGAGACACTCTGGAAACACCATATATTTT
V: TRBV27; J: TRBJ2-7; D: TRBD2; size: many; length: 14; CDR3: CASRPIGRRSEQYF; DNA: TGTGCCAGCAGACCGATCGGGAGGAGGAGCGAGCAGTACTTC
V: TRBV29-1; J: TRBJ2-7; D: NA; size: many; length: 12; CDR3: CSVEESGNEQYF; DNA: TGCAGCGTTGAAGAATCAGGTAACGAGCAGTACTTC
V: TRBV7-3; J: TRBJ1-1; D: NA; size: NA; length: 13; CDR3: CASNLNGGAEAFF; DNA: TGTGCCAGCAATTTAAATGGGGGGGCTGAAGCTTTCTTT
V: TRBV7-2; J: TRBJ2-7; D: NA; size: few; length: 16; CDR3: CASSLAPSGVSGEQYF; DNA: TGTGCCAGCAGCTTAGCGCCGTCAGGTGTCTCTGGCGAGCAGTACTTC
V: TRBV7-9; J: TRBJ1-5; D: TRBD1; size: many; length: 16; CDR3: CASSPDRGYGGQPQHF; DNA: TGTGCCAGCAGCCCAGACAGGGGATATGGAGGGCAGCCCCAGCATTTT
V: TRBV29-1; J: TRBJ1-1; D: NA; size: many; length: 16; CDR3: CSVEEGRGFMNTEAFF; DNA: TGCAGCGTTGAGGAGGGCAGGGGTTTTATGAACACTGAAGCTTTCTTT
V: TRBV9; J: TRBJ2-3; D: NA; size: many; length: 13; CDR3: CASSVAQVDTQYF; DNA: TGTGCCAGCAGCGTAGCACAGGTGGATACGCAGTATTTT
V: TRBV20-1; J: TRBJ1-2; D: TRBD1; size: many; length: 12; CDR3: CSARRTGYGYTF; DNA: TGCAGTGCTAGAAGGACAGGATATGGCTACACCTTC
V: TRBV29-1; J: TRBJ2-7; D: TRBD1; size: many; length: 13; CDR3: CSAGDRASYEQYF; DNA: TGCAGCGCAGGGGACAGGGCCTCCTACGAGCAGTACTTC
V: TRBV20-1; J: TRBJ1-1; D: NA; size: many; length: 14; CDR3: CSATRGGEGTEAFF; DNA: TGCAGTGCTACTAGGGGCGGGGAGGGAACTGAAGCTTTCTTT
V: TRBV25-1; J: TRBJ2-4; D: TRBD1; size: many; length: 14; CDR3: CARIRDRAKNIQYF; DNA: TGTGCCAGAATAAGGGACAGGGCCAAAAACATTCAGTACTTC
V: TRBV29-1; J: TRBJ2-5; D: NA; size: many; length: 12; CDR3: CSVGGRGETQYF; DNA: TGCAGCGTTGGAGGCCGGGGGGAGACCCAGTACTTC
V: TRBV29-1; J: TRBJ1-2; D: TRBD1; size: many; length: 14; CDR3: CSTRTGGSNYGYTF; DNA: TGCAGCACAAGGACAGGGGGCAGCAACTATGGCTACACCTTC
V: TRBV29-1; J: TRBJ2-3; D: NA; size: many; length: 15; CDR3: CSVGDGTRVTDTQYF; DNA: TGCAGCGTTGGAGACGGGACAAGAGTGACAGATACGCAGTATTTT